Below are 10 T cell receptor beta chains sequenced from a single sample in a study of technical replicates of blood from a few donors. Some clones are missing from TCRdb's copy, which holds only in-frame ones; the method was immunoSEQ multiplex PCR. The table records about 61,000 clones, 95% to 98% of them present only once. The sample consisted of T cells isolated from PBMCs. The receptors come from a human donor in good health.

This clone was seen a single time. This sequence joins TRBV10-3 and TRBJ2-7; weak D call: TRBD1 (6 bases). The CDR3 totals 13 residues. The germline gives CDR1 ENHRY, CDR2 SYGVKD. Trimming removed 4 bases from V and 1 base from J, with 8 bases in between. CDR3 nucleotide sequence: TGTGCCATCAGTGGGACAGATTCCTACGAGCAGTACTTC. It is translated as CAISGTDSYEQYF.

This clone was observed a single time. The V gene is TRBV25-1, the J gene TRBJ2-5; 10 positions agree with TRBD2. Germline V gives CDR1 MGHDK, CDR2 SYGVNS. This CDR3 is built from 16 residues. V was pared by 6 bases and J by 1 base, with 8 bases of the junction left unmatched. As DNA, the CDR3 is TGTGCCAGCAGCCACTACGGGACTAGCGCCCAAGAGACCCAGTACTTC. This encodes CASSHYGTSAQETQYF.

The V gene is TRBV6-1, the J gene TRBJ2-1, with a possible D match to TRBD1 (6 bases). Germline assignment: CDR1 MNHNS and CDR2 SASEGT. The CDR3 spans 18 residues. V was trimmed by 4 bases and J by 4 bases, leaving 23 bases between them. The CDR3, as DNA: TGTGCCAGCAGTGGCCCTGCGAAAAGACAGGATACTTACAATGAGCAGTTCTTC. Protein sequence: CASSGPAKRQDTYNEQFF.

J is TRBJ2-3 and V is TRBV4-2, with D possibly matching TRBD2 (6 bases). The V gene's germline CDR1 is LGHNA and CDR2 YNFKEQ. V lost 1 base, J lost 1 base, and 12 bases lay in between. This CDR3 contains 16 residues. CDR3 sequence (DNA): TGTGCCAGCAGCCAAGTTAGCGGTCTAGGCACAGATACGCAGTATTTT. It yields the protein CASSQVSGLGTDTQYF.

The CDR3 sequence: CASSAGGSGGSYEQYF. The CDR3 DNA reads TGTGCCAGCAGCGCGGGGGGTAGCGGGGGGTCCTACGAGCAGTACTTC. V is TRBV9 and J is TRBJ2-7; 10 bases map to TRBD2. Germline V CDR1 and CDR2: SGDLS, YYNGEE. The CDR3 is 16 amino acids. With V trimmed by 3 bases and J by 1 base, 7 bases remained unmatched.

The gene calls are TRBV19 and TRBJ1-2, with a possible D match to TRBD1 (5 bases). The CDR3 runs 14 residues. V lost 5 bases and J lost 2, with 12 bases in between. The germline CDR1 and CDR2 sequences are LNHDA and SQIVND (reference sequence). Here the CDR3 reads CASSPQGSNYGYTF. Here the CDR3 DNA reads TGTGCCAGTAGTCCTCAGGGCTCAAACTATGGCTACACCTTC.

In DNA, the CDR3 is TGTGCCAGCACACCCGGGATGATCTATGGCTACACCTTC. It encodes CASTPGMIYGYTF. V and J are TRBV28 and TRBJ1-2; D not certain. CDR3 length equals 13 residues. CDR1 is MDHEN and CDR2 is SYDVKM in the germline V gene. Trimming shortened V by 7 bases and J by 4 bases, and 13 bases separated the two germline ends.

The CDR3 sequence: CAWSLPGSRSSYNSPLHF. The CDR3 DNA reads TGTGCCTGGAGTCTCCCGGGATCCCGAAGCTCCTATAATTCACCCCTCCACTTT. V gene TRBV30 combines with J gene TRBJ1-6; D ambiguous. The CDR3 covers 18 residues. The V gene's germline CDR1 is GTSNPN and CDR2 SVGIG (reference sequence). V was cut by 2 bases and J by 0 bases, with 17 bases left in between.

The chain uses TRBV6-1 and TRBJ1-2; maybe TRBD1 (6 bases). This CDR3 is built from 15 residues. The V end lost 4 bases, the J end lost 3 bases, and 15 bases lay between the germline ends. From germline, CDR1 is MNHNS and CDR2 SASEGT. CDR3 residues: CASSVQGTSYYGYTF. Written as DNA, the CDR3 is TGTGCCAGCAGTGTCCAGGGGACGTCATACTATGGCTACACCTTC.

The gene calls are TRBV19 and TRBJ1-1, with D uncertain. Trimming removed 5 bases from V and 6 bases from J, with 22 bases in between. Per the germline V gene, CDR1 is LNHDA and CDR2 is SQIVND (reference sequence). This CDR3 has 16 residues. Here the CDR3 reads CASSLILGVRSSEAFF. CDR3 coding DNA: TGTGCCAGTAGTCTTATACTAGGTGTAAGATCCTCTGAAGCTTTCTTT.